This TCR beta chain was recorded in a study of PD-1 blockade in classical Hodgkin lymphoma. Notes on the study in general: Newly diagnosed patients reportedly trailed healthy donors in baseline TCR diversity.

V trimming: 10 bases; J trimming: 0 bases; junction bases outside the gene matches: 3. This CDR3 contains 14 residues. Germline values: CDR1 ENHRY, CDR2 SYGVKD. TCRdb keeps only in-frame clones here, not all; method: immunoSEQ multiplex PCR. In the table there are about 97,000 clones, around 80% of which are singletons. There was relapse after autologous stem cell transplantation in every patient, and there was variation in brentuximab vedotin exposure. Remarks on this clone: Antigen specificity is unknown.

The source of this sequence is a human donor with classical Hodgkin lymphoma. The rearrangement links TRBV10-3 to TRBJ2-7; 13 bases agree with TRBD2. Sample: peripheral blood mononuclear cells (PBMCs), taken at baseline. The CDR3 sequence: CATWTSGSSYEQYF. DNA for the CDR3: TGTGCCACCTGGACTAGCGGGAGCTCCTACGAGCAGTACTTC.